The table lists the clone carrying this T cell receptor (beta chain) with a count of one. One end of the junction does not line up with germline, which may come from a read error. This sample was included in a study of blood T cell repertoires in COVID-19. Only in-frame clones appear in the TCRdb table, and some are missing; sequencing was by immunoSEQ multiplex PCR. The table lists around 30,000 clones, more than 80% of them singletons. In germline, CDR1 is SGHTA, CDR2 FQGNSA. The CDR3 extends over 15 amino acids. The rearrangement uses TRBV7-2 and TRBJ2-2, with 7 bases lining up with TRBD1. This clonotype originated in a woman older than 75 with acute or convalescent COVID-19. Sequencing used peripheral blood. The CDR3 here is CASSVAGGYTGELFF. The CDR3 DNA is TGTGCCAGCAGCGTAGCAGGGGGTTACACCGGGGAGCTGTTTTTT. Full variable domain (missing parts from reference TRBV7-2 and TRBJ2-2): GAGVSQSPSNKVTEKGKDVELRCDPISGHTALYWYRQSLGQGLEFLIYFQGNSAPDKSGLPSDRFSAERTGGSVSTLTIQRTQQEDSAVYLCASSVAGGYTGELFFGEGSRLTVL.